The present T cell receptor (beta chain) was sequenced within a study of radiation and T cells in renal cell carcinoma. Study-level results: In blood, top tumor clones expanded by 2 weeks, shrinking by 4.

The sample's time point: blood 4 weeks post-SBRT, at nephrectomy. Documented treatment: 15 Gy SBRT to primary tumor, nephrectomy 4 weeks later. Nephrectomy followed 15 Gy stereotactic body radiation by 4 weeks. Radiation-treated patients gave blood at baseline, week 2 and week 4. Clear cell pathology was present in this patient's renal cell carcinoma. Sequencing was performed with immunoSEQ multiplex PCR; in TCRdb, only in-frame clones are kept and a portion is missing. The profile shows 75,000 to 90,000 clones, 70% to 90% of them singletons. On this clone: Its antigen is not identified. A read error may produce the germline difference seen at one junction end.

Looked up from germline, CDR1 is SGHTA and CDR2 is FQGNSA. This CDR3 has 17 residues. This rearrangement joins TRBV7-2 to TRBJ2-6, with TRBD2 matching over 9 bases. The TCR originated in a woman between 65 and 79 years old with renal cell carcinoma. The sample was blood, taken from a patient whose treatment included radiotherapy and nephrectomy. The CDR3 DNA is TGTGTCAGCAGCCCACTAGCGGGCAACTCTGGGGCCAACGTCCTGACTTTC. Its translation is CVSSPLAGNSGANVLTF.